The 11 T cell receptor beta chains below were found in one sample sequenced in a study of Graves' ophthalmopathy and Graves' hyperthyroidism. Scientists amplified the TCR beta CDR3 regions from RNA transcripts. The library came from an HTBI-primed first-round RT-PCR and a second-round multiplex PCR. Each CDR3 protein gets one entry after TCRdb re-called the multiplex PCR reads with MiXCR. Among some 1.1 million distinct CDR3 sequences listed, approximately 35% were seen once. Sample: peripheral blood or thyroid tissue (not recorded which). All receptors derive from an adult man with Graves' hyperthyroidism.

This chain joins TRBV6-5 and TRBJ2-7; 7 positions match TRBD2. The CDR3 is made up of 15 amino acids. Unmatched junction bases numbered 10, after V lost 6 bases and J lost 2 bases. Germline V gives CDR1 MNHEY, CDR2 SVGAGI. The CDR3 nucleotides are TGTGCCAGCAGAAAAAGGGCGGGAGATCCCTACGAGCAGTACTTC. Translating gives CASRKRAGDPYEQYF.

This clonotype was picked up many times. This chain joins TRBV5-1 and TRBJ2-2, with TRBD1 identical over 7 bases. Trimming took 4 bases from V and 1 from J; bases not matched to a gene: 13. This CDR3 has 18 amino acids. Germline values: CDR1 SGHRS, CDR2 YFSETQ. In nucleotides, the CDR3 is TGCGCCAGCAGCCCCGAGTCAGAGACAGGGAGGAACACCGGGGAGCTGTTTTTT. Translating it yields CASSPESETGRNTGELFF.

Many counts were recorded for this clonotype. This chain links TRBV7-9 with TRBJ1-2; the match to TRBD1 covers 10 bases. Germline-derived CDR1 and CDR2 are SEHNR and FQNEAQ (reference sequence). The CDR3 consists of 13 residues. The trim removed 7 bases at V and 7 bases at J, leaving 6 bases unmatched. For the CDR3, the DNA is TGTGCCAGCACCCCGGACAGGGGGGGTGGCTACACCTTC. Its protein product is CASTPDRGGGYTF. Drawing the rest from reference TRBV7-9 and TRBJ1-2, the complete variable domain is DTGVSQNPRHKITKRGQNVTFRCDPISEHNRLYWYRQTLGQGPEFLTYFQNEAQLEKSRLLSDRFSAERPKGSFSTLEIQRTEQGDSAMYLCASTPDRGGGYTFGSGTRLTVV.

The chain has TRBV20-1 and TRBJ1-2; 8 positions match TRBD1. This CDR3 has 13 amino acids. Trimming removed 1 base from V and 8 bases from J; junction bases left unmatched: 6. CDR1 and CDR2 (germline): DFQATT, SNEGSKA (reference sequence). CDR3 sequence: CSARARDRRGYTF. In nucleotides, the CDR3 is TGCAGTGCTAGAGCTAGGGACAGGCGCGGCTACACCTTC.

A remark on this clonotype: As the CDR3 is not closed by the conserved phenylalanine or tryptophan, this likely results from a read error. The V call is TRBV4-3, the J call TRBJ2-7; TRBD2 is a possible D gene (6 bases). Germline V CDR1 and CDR2: LGHNA, YSLEER. V lost 0 bases and J lost 7, with 13 bases in between. The CDR3 runs 14 residues. Here the CDR3 reads CASSQDVQAGEQYS. DNA for the CDR3: TGCGCCAGCAGCCAAGATGTACAGGCGGGAGAGCAGTACTCC.

Comment on this clonotype: Germline is not matched at one junction end, which may reflect a read error. V and J are TRBV7-9 and TRBJ1-1, with a possible D match to TRBD1 (5 bases). The CDR3 has 12 amino acids. CDR1 is SEHNR, CDR2 FQNEAQ, per germline (reference sequence). The CDR3 DNA is TGCGCCAGCAGCGCAGGGCTGGATGGAGCTTTCTTT. Its protein product is CASSAGLDGAFF.

The genes are TRBV14 and TRBJ2-2; TRBD1 is a possible D gene (6 bases). Trimming stripped 1 base from V and 0 bases from J, with 12 bases between. Germline values: CDR1 SGHDN, CDR2 FVKESK. The CDR3 sequence is 17 residues long. CDR3 in amino acids: CASSQGGRTANTGELFF. The DNA for the CDR3 is TGTGCCAGCAGCCAAGGGGGGCGGACTGCGAACACCGGGGAGCTGTTTTTT.

There are many counts of this clonotype. The chain couples TRBV29-1 to TRBJ1-1, with D possibly TRBD1 on 5 matching bases. This CDR3 contains 14 residues. Trimming took 6 bases from V and 1 from J, leaving 15 bases between them. CDR1 is SQVTM, CDR2 ANQGSEA, per germline. As DNA, the CDR3 is TGCAGCGTGGGGGTAGGGAGGAGGAACACTGAAGCTTTCTTT. This codes for CSVGVGRRNTEAFF.

This clonotype was picked up a small number of times. The V and J genes are TRBV20-1 and TRBJ2-7; 9 nucleotides align to TRBD1. The CDR3 covers 13 residues. CDR1 DFQATT and CDR2 SNEGSKA come from the germline V gene (reference sequence). Trimming took 3 bases from V and 6 from J; bases not matched to a gene: 6. CDR3 in DNA: TGCAGTGCTAGCTTGGACAGGGGCCCCGAGCAGTACTTC. Translated: CSASLDRGPEQYF.

The chain combines TRBV2 with TRBJ2-7, with D tentatively TRBD2 (5 bases). The CDR3 has 15 residues. Trimming removed 6 bases at V and 2 bases at J, with 17 bases between. Germline CDR1 reads SNHLY; CDR2 reads FYNNEI. In nucleotides, the CDR3 is TGTGCCAGCAGCCGGGATTCTTCCCCTGCCTACGAGCAGTACTTC. Translating gives CASSRDSSPAYEQYF.

This clonotype was observed a handful of times. CDR3 nucleotides: TGCGCCAGCCGTATGGGGGGAGGGTCTTCATATGGCTACACCTTC. It is translated as CASRMGGGSSYGYTF. V usage is TRBV10-1 and J usage is TRBJ1-2, with a weak D call TRBD1 (5 bases). V shed 8 bases and J shed 5 bases, with 21 bases lying between them. This CDR3 has 15 amino acids. Per the germline V gene, CDR1 is WNHNN and CDR2 is SYGVQD (reference sequence).